This record looks at one TCR beta chain sequence and its context. The data derive from a study of blood T cell repertoires in COVID-19. For the study at large: Sample material is recorded as cDNA or gDNA derived from T cells, B-cell-depleted T cells, or PBMCs.

Profiled with immunoSEQ multiplex PCR; TCRdb holds only in-frame clones, not every one. The top ten hold about half of the sample, which has approximately 90,000 clones, approximately 80% seen once. The receptor's source is a human donor in a cohort sampled during active COVID-19. The specimen sequenced was peripheral blood.

The CDR3 here is CASSQFRGSRLNQPQHF. The CDR3 DNA follows: TGTGCCAGCAGTCAATTCAGGGGGAGTAGGTTAAATCAGCCCCAGCATTTT. V usage is TRBV28 and J usage is TRBJ1-5, with TRBD1 identical over 7 bases. The CDR3 contains 17 residues. CDR1 and CDR2 from the germline V gene are MDHEN and SYDVKM. J lost 4 bases, V lost 5 bases, and 14 bases had no gene match.